The text below deals with one TCR beta chain. Antigen specificity is unknown. Though probably carrying unrecorded immune exposures, donors were nominally healthy at sampling. This sample stems from a study of cytomegalovirus exposure and HLA in healthy donors. Study conclusions and caveats: An assumption of roughly uniform sequencing depth across donors underlay the presence/absence analyses. With further analysis later on, most CMV-associated TCR beta chains appeared HLA-restricted.

The trim removed 3 bases at V and 6 bases at J, leaving 9 bases unmatched. There are 17 residues in the CDR3. Germline-derived CDR1 and CDR2 are KGHSH and LQKENI. The primer mix had 60 Vbeta and 13 Jbeta primers. Here immunoSEQ multiplex PCR was the method, and the copy in TCRdb shows in-frame clones only, minus some. Of around 130,000 clones listed, 81% are singletons. The chain combines TRBV18 with TRBJ2-7; TRBD2 matches 15 bases. The material sequenced was PBMCs. The origin of this receptor is a middle-aged woman in good health and CMV-seronegative. The CDR3 reads CASSPGLAGGLGGEQYF. The CDR3 DNA sequence: TGTGCCAGCTCACCCGGACTAGCGGGGGGGCTTGGTGGCGAGCAGTACTTC.